This entry lists 17 T cell receptor beta chains sequenced from one sample in a study of memory CD4+ T cells and cytomegalovirus serostatus (dated by TCRdb to about 2019). Single viable CD3+CD4+CD8-CD45RO+ cells were sorted as memory CD4+ T cells on a FACSAria II. Preparation of the library involved the immunoSEQ multiplex PCR assay. The source is immuneACCESS, and TCRdb retained only in-frame sequences with V and J called. Part of the clones is not carried over; for the studies checked, unresolved V genes explain less than half of this, and the remainder is unexplained. This sample comprises approximately 50,000 clones, around three quarters of them detected only once. 2.6% of the sample lies in the top ten. Sequenced input: memory CD4+ T cells from blood. The receptors come from an adult in good health and CMV-seropositive.

The J gene is TRBJ2-2, the V gene TRBV28, with D perhaps TRBD1 (6 bases). CDR1 and CDR2 (germline): MDHEN, SYDVKM. The V end was cut by 4 bases, the J end by 3 bases, with 12 bases between. The CDR3 is 15 amino acids. In DNA form, the CDR3 reads TGTGCCAGCAGTTCCGGGACAAGATACACCGGGGAGCTGTTTTTT. Amino acids: CASSSGTRYTGELFF.

The chain employs TRBV27 and TRBJ2-5; a possible D gene is TRBD2 (6 bases). The CDR3 spans 16 residues. Germline CDR1 and CDR2: MNHEY and SMNVEV (reference sequence). The V end was cut by 7 bases, the J end by 2 bases, with 20 bases between. CDR3 sequence: CASNSIRAGKQETQYF. For the CDR3, the DNA is TGTGCCAGCAATTCTATAAGGGCGGGAAAACAAGAGACCCAGTACTTC.

V is TRBV28 and J is TRBJ1-1; the D is unclear. This CDR3 spans 13 amino acids. The germline V gene has CDR1 MDHEN and CDR2 SYDVKM. V was cut by 3 bases and J by 4 bases, with 9 bases left in between. CDR3: CASSLAPSTEAFF. Written as DNA, the CDR3 is TGTGCCAGCAGTTTGGCCCCGTCCACTGAAGCTTTCTTT.

This clone was seen only a few times. The chain links TRBV10-3 to TRBJ2-3; 8 bases match TRBD2. Looked up from germline, CDR1 is ENHRY and CDR2 is SYGVKD. J gave up 2 bases and V 10 bases, and 8 bases lay outside the gene matches. The CDR3 extends over 14 amino acids. This CDR3 is CATTSGRPTDTQYF. The CDR3 nucleotides read TGTGCCACTACTAGCGGAAGACCCACAGATACGCAGTATTTT.

The chain couples TRBV19 to TRBJ1-4; no clear D. Trimming left V 0 bases short and J 0 bases short, with 11 bases between. There are 17 residues in the CDR3. Germline values: CDR1 LNHDA, CDR2 SQIVND (reference sequence). CDR3 in DNA: TGTGCCAGTAGTATAGATCTCGACGATGCAACTAATGAAAAACTGTTTTTT. Encoded protein: CASSIDLDDATNEKLFF.

The J gene is TRBJ2-2, the V gene TRBV28; D may match TRBD1 or TRBD2 (6 bases each). The germline gives CDR1 MDHEN, CDR2 SYDVKM. The CDR3 spans 15 residues. Deletions cut 6 bases from V and 2 bases from J, with 13 bases between. The CDR3 sequence: CASSRGTPNTGELFF. CDR3 sequence (DNA): TGTGCCAGCAGCCGGGGGACACCAAACACCGGGGAGCTGTTTTTT.

The table lists this clone with a count of one. The rearrangement uses TRBV30 and TRBJ2-7; D remains unclear. Germline V CDR1 and CDR2: GTSNPN, SVGIG (reference sequence). This CDR3 comprises 12 residues. The V and J ends lost 0 bases and 6 bases respectively, with 9 bases between them. The CDR3 DNA reads TGTGCCTGGAGTGTCTCCCCTGGCGAGCAGTACTTC. Translated, it gives CAWSVSPGEQYF.

The rearrangement uses TRBV7-9 and TRBJ2-1, with 8 positions matching TRBD2. From germline, CDR1 is SEHNR and CDR2 FQNEAQ (reference sequence). This CDR3 region has 14 residues. Unmatched junction bases numbered 6, after V lost 11 bases and J lost 0 bases. The CDR3 DNA sequence: TGTGCCCTCCCCACTAGCGGCTCCTACAATGAGCAGTTCTTC. It encodes CALPTSGSYNEQFF.

V is TRBV20-1 and J is TRBJ2-5; D is uncertain. This CDR3 has 11 amino acids. Germline V gene lookup returns CDR1 DFQATT and CDR2 SNEGSKA (reference sequence). V shed 3 bases and J shed 5 bases, with 7 bases lying between them. CDR3 nucleotide sequence: TGCAGTGCTAGCCACTCTGAGACCCAGTACTTC. It is translated as CSASHSETQYF.

V and J are TRBV14 and TRBJ2-7; D not resolved. The CDR3 totals 12 residues. Germline CDR1 and CDR2: SGHDN and FVKESK. V shed 4 bases and J shed 2 bases, with 6 bases lying between them. The CDR3 protein is CASSLQPYEQYF. The CDR3 coding sequence is TGTGCCAGCAGCCTGCAACCCTACGAGCAGTACTTC.

The V and J genes are TRBV14 and TRBJ2-1; no clear D gene. This CDR3 comprises 14 residues. Germline V gives CDR1 SGHDN, CDR2 FVKESK. V lost 2 bases to trimming and J lost 3 bases, with 8 bases between them. The CDR3 nucleotides are TGTGCCAGCAGCCAATCGTCGGACTACAATGAGCAGTTCTTC. It translates to CASSQSSDYNEQFF. The whole variable domain, remainder taken from reference TRBV14 and TRBJ2-1, is EAGVTQFPSHSVIEKGQTVTLRCDPISGHDNLYWYRRVMGKEIKFLLHFVKESKQDESGMPNNRFLAERTGGTYSTLKVQPAELEDSGVYFCASSQSSDYNEQFFGPGTRLTVL.

This clone was picked up one time. The V gene is TRBV18, the J gene TRBJ1-3; TRBD1 matches at 7 bases. CDR1 is KGHSH and CDR2 is LQKENI in the germline V gene. This CDR3 has 16 amino acids. The ends lost 3 bases at V and 2 bases at J; junction bases unmatched: 7. CDR3 amino acids: CASSPRTQGAGNTIYF. The CDR3 coding sequence is TGTGCCAGCTCACCTCGGACCCAGGGGGCTGGAAACACCATATATTTT.

This clone was seen more than once but under ten times. V is TRBV5-1 and J is TRBJ2-3, with D hard to call. Germline V lookup: CDR1 SGHRS, CDR2 YFSETQ. Trimming took off 0 bases at V and 0 bases at J, with 11 bases between the two ends. This CDR3 comprises 16 residues. The CDR3: CASSLGLRISTDTQYF. In DNA form, the CDR3 reads TGCGCCAGCAGCTTGGGACTTCGGATTAGCACAGATACGCAGTATTTT.

This clone showed up just a few times. The rearrangement uses TRBV6-6 and TRBJ1-2; 10 bases are shared with TRBD1. The V and J ends lost 3 bases and 6 bases, in that order; junction bases with no gene match: 7. Germline CDR1 is MNHNY and CDR2 is SVGAGI (reference sequence). This CDR3 contains 15 residues. The CDR3 region has the DNA TGTGCCAGCAGTTATTCAGGGACAGGGGTAGATGGCTACACCTTC. As protein: CASSYSGTGVDGYTF.

The chain uses TRBV2 and TRBJ2-3; D is ambiguous. The CDR3 contains 12 residues. Between the trimmed V and J ends, which lost 8 bases and 4 bases, there was a span of 10 bases. From germline, CDR1 is SNHLY and CDR2 FYNNEI. The CDR3 reads CASLPIADTQYF. CDR3 in DNA: TGTGCCAGCCTCCCAATTGCAGATACGCAGTATTTT.

The chain uses TRBV18 and TRBJ1-2; maybe TRBD1 (6 bases). CDR3 length: 13 residues. V gave up 3 bases and J gave up 8 bases, with 13 bases separating them. The V gene's germline CDR1 is KGHSH and CDR2 LQKENI. The CDR3 protein is CASSPQTGSGYTF. The CDR3 DNA reads TGTGCCAGCTCACCCCAAACAGGGAGCGGCTACACCTTC. Supplemented by reference TRBV18 and TRBJ1-2, the full variable domain reads NAGVMQNPRHLVRRRGQEARLRCSPMKGHSHVYWYRQLPEEGLKFMVYLQKENIIDESGMPKERFSAEFPKEGPSILRIQQVVRGDSAAYFCASSPQTGSGYTFGSGTRLTVV.

This clone has only a few counts. This chain uses TRBV7-2 with TRBJ2-7, with a weak D call TRBD1 (5 bases). Germline V gene sequence: CDR1 SGHTA, CDR2 FQGNSA. V was pared by 6 bases and J by 2 bases, with 8 bases between. CDR3 length equals 12 residues. The CDR3 region is CASSGHPYEQYF. Written as DNA, the CDR3 is TGTGCCAGCAGTGGACATCCCTACGAGCAGTACTTC.